Below, one T cell receptor beta chain is given with its context. Its antigen is not yet known. No base-level quality is on record; no much larger clone is a single base apart. According to the germline V gene, CDR1 reads SNHLY and CDR2 reads FYNNEI. The cysteine opens and the phenylalanine closes a CDR3 of 15 amino acids. Only the CDR3 DNA is retained, 45 bases long and in frame from the first base. Trimming accounts for 9 bases at V and 9 bases at J, while the number of junction bases matched to no gene is 14. These data are taken from a study of blood T cell repertoires in COVID-19 (dated by TCRdb to about 2020). With regard to the full study: Samples covering the acute and convalescent phases of COVID-19 were provided by collaborators in the United States, Italy and Spain. The material from the prospective study consisted of cDNA or gDNA derived from T cells, B-cell-depleted T cells, or PBMCs. HLA class I and class II types, where available, came from metadata supplied by the sample provider rather than from assay-based typing. The dataset comprised deeply sampled blood TCRbeta repertoires from subjects exposed to, actively infected with, or recovered from COVID-19. The repertoires were released in a freely available public database intended as a resource for research on the immune response to SARS-CoV-2. The samples were drawn from the first 160 participants of the ongoing ImmuneRACE study and from 1,200 or so subjects provided by 6 global collaborators. Sample metadata almost always included a de-identified subject ID, COVID-19 status, age in years and sex. Broader findings and caveats from the paper: Clinical and demographic metadata were provided uncurated, with the amount varying by source and participant.

Collaborating institutions collected whole blood in K2EDTA tubes following their own protocols. For TCRbeta analysis, collaborators shipped samples as frozen whole blood, isolated PBMCs, or DNA extracted from either of those sample types. TCRbeta CDR3 regions were amplified from genomic DNA by means of the immunoSEQ Assay, a bias-controlled multiplex PCR. In the source study's methods: Within the assay, amplification of reference gene primers was used to estimate how many nucleated cells each sample contained. Sequence reads were collapsed and filtered to measure the absolute abundance of every unique TCRbeta CDR3 rearrangement. For each sample, productive Simpson clonality was calculated as the square root of Simpson's diversity index over productive rearrangements. The table comes from immuneACCESS by way of TCRdb, which keeps in-frame sequences with V and J called. Part of the clones is missing from these tables; in studies checked, under half for an unresolved V gene and the rest for unknown reasons. Clonal size and the V and J genes are those of that table, whereas D and trimming came from the DNA. The sample yields around 250,000 clones; approximately 82% were counted once. The top ten clonotypes cover approximately 5.4% of the sample.

The rearrangement combines TRBV2 with TRBJ1-6; 7 of the junction bases match TRBD1. Sequenced sample: peripheral blood. The clonotype originates from a man older than 75 with acute or convalescent COVID-19. The DNA reads TGTGCCAGTCAAAGGACGGGACAGTCTATTTCACCCCTCCACTTT. It specifies CASQRTGQSISPLHF.